These 22 T cell receptor beta chains originate from one sample sequenced in a study of blood T cell repertoires in COVID-19. Clones were sequenced by immunoSEQ multiplex PCR, and TCRdb holds only the in-frame ones, with some missing. This sample has over 200,000 clones, with 80% to 90% found just once. Source material: PBMCs or T cells enriched from blood (not recorded which). These receptors were obtained from a man aged 35 to 55 who had recovered from COVID-19.

The CDR3: CASSFSPQETQYF. Here the CDR3 DNA reads TGTGCCAGCAGTTTTTCCCCTCAAGAGACCCAGTACTTC. The chain carries TRBV27 and TRBJ2-5; D not certain. Per the germline V gene, CDR1 is MNHEY and CDR2 is SMNVEV (reference sequence). V lost 3 bases and J 2 bases, leaving 7 bases between the germline ends. This CDR3 is 13 amino acids long.

This chain uses TRBV6-5 with TRBJ1-4; D remains unclear. Trimming cost V 0 bases and J 5 bases, with 10 bases left between them. The CDR3 has 15 residues. Germline CDR1 reads MNHEY; CDR2 reads SVGAGI. This CDR3 is CASSYSRLRNEKLFF. The CDR3 DNA sequence: TGTGCCAGCAGTTACTCGAGACTCCGCAATGAAAAACTGTTTTTT.

The genes are TRBV15 and TRBJ1-5; TRBD1 matches 7 bases. The CDR3 has 16 amino acids. The germline V gene has CDR1 LNHNV and CDR2 YYDKDF (reference sequence). Losses at the gene ends were 7 bases for V and 2 bases for J; bases not matched to a gene: 11. The CDR3 DNA sequence: TGTGCCACCAAGCTAAACAGGGGAGACGGCAATCAGCCCCAGCATTTT. Translated, it gives CATKLNRGDGNQPQHF.

V and J are TRBV9 and TRBJ1-6; D is uncertain. Trimming shortened V by 7 bases and J by 10 bases, and 18 bases separated the two germline ends. CDR1 is SGDLS, CDR2 YYNGEE, per germline. The CDR3 has 14 amino acids. CDR3 sequence reads: CASSPKRLSSPLHF. In nucleotides, the CDR3 is TGTGCCAGCTCCCCCAAGAGACTATCCTCACCCCTCCACTTT.

The chain carries TRBV7-9 and TRBJ2-3, with TRBD2 matching over 13 bases. CDR1 and CDR2 (germline): SEHNR, FQNEAQ (reference sequence). V shed 4 bases and J 4 bases; nucleotides not matched to a gene: 5. The CDR3 has 16 amino acids. The CDR3 DNA is TGTGCCAGCAGCTCAACTAGCGGGAGGGCGGCAGATACGCAGTATTTT. Its protein product is CASSSTSGRAADTQYF.

The chain employs TRBV2 and TRBJ1-1, with a weak D call TRBD1 (6 bases). Per germline, CDR1 SNHLY and CDR2 FYNNEI. Trimming removed 6 bases from V and 4 bases from J, with 15 bases in between. This CDR3 is 14 amino acids long. As DNA, the CDR3 is TGTGCCAGCAGGCAGACAGGATCGCGCACTGAAGCTTTCTTT. This gives the protein CASRQTGSRTEAFF.

V gene TRBV5-1 combines with J gene TRBJ2-7; D possibly corresponds to TRBD2 (6 bases). This CDR3 has 13 amino acids. Between the trimmed V and J ends, which lost 6 bases and 6 bases, there was a span of 16 bases. Germline V CDR1 and CDR2: SGHRS, YFSETQ. The CDR3 sequence: CASTPTAGIEQYF. CDR3 bases: TGCGCCAGCACCCCTACCGCGGGGATCGAGCAGTACTTC.

This clone was recorded only once. The identical CDR3 is also encoded by other nucleotide sequences in the sample. The rearrangement uses TRBV27 and TRBJ2-2, with D perhaps matching TRBD1 (6 bases). Germline CDR1 is MNHEY and CDR2 is SMNVEV (reference sequence). Trimming removed 4 bases from V and 4 bases from J, with 13 bases in between. The CDR3 extends over 15 amino acids. CDR3 in amino acids: CASSSQGAGTGELFF. The CDR3 region has the DNA TGTGCCAGCAGTTCACAGGGTGCAGGCACCGGGGAGCTGTTTTTT.

The chain has TRBV3-1 (or the pseudogene TRBV3-2) and TRBJ1-4, with 8 positions matching TRBD1. In germline, CDR1 is LGHDT, CDR2 YNNKEL (reference sequence). CDR3 size: 15 residues. Trimming removed 3 bases from V and 3 bases from J; junction bases left unmatched: 3. The chain's CDR3 is CASSHRQGSNEKLFF. DNA for the CDR3: TGTGCCAGCAGCCACAGACAGGGGTCTAATGAAAAACTGTTTTTT.

This sequence joins TRBV28 and TRBJ1-2; TRBD1 might be the D (5 bases). CDR1 is MDHEN and CDR2 is SYDVKM in the germline V gene. Between the trimmed V and J ends, which lost 5 bases and 5 bases, there was a span of 18 bases. The CDR3 is 15 residues long. CDR3 region: CASSAPAGRVYGYTF. CDR3 DNA: TGTGCCAGCAGTGCCCCAGCGGGCAGGGTATATGGCTACACCTTC.

V usage is TRBV29-1 and J usage is TRBJ1-1; TRBD1 matches at 8 bases. The CDR3 contains 14 residues. The germline V gene encodes CDR1 SQVTM and CDR2 ANQGSEA. Losses at the gene ends were 2 bases for V and 4 bases for J; bases not matched to a gene: 6. The chain's CDR3 is CSVERQGRGTEAFF. The CDR3 DNA sequence: TGCAGCGTTGAACGACAGGGGCGGGGCACTGAAGCTTTCTTT.

V and J are TRBV27 and TRBJ2-3; 9 positions match TRBD2. The V gene's germline CDR1 is MNHEY and CDR2 SMNVEV (reference sequence). The CDR3 is 12 amino acids. V gave up 4 bases and J gave up 8 bases; unmatched junction bases: 1. CDR3 region: CASSSSGTTQYF. The CDR3 coding sequence is TGTGCCAGCAGTTCTAGCGGGACTACGCAGTATTTT.

The chain employs TRBV27 and TRBJ2-7; D uncertain. This CDR3 has 14 residues. From germline, CDR1 is MNHEY and CDR2 SMNVEV (reference sequence). Between the trimmed V and J ends, which lost 3 bases and 4 bases, there was a span of 13 bases. The CDR3 sequence: CASSFSTEPYEQYF. The CDR3 nucleotides read TGTGCCAGCAGTTTTAGTACTGAACCATACGAGCAGTACTTC.

This chain links TRBV10-2 with TRBJ2-1; TRBD2 aligns across 8 bases. With V trimmed by 8 bases and J by 6 bases, 6 bases remained unmatched. The CDR3 is 13 amino acids. CDR1 and CDR2 from the germline V gene are WSHSY and SAAADI. The CDR3 sequence is CASDRSGGNEQFF. As DNA, the CDR3 is TGCGCCAGCGATCGAAGCGGGGGCAATGAGCAGTTCTTC.

The gene calls are TRBV18 and TRBJ2-3; 8 bases agree with TRBD2. From germline, CDR1 is KGHSH and CDR2 LQKENI. V lost 2 bases, J lost 2 bases, and 3 bases stayed unmatched. This CDR3 spans 15 amino acids. CDR3 in DNA: TGTGCCAGCTCACCAAGTAGCGGGAACACAGATACGCAGTATTTT. This codes for CASSPSSGNTDTQYF.

J is TRBJ1-6 and V is TRBV15; possibly TRBD1 for D (6 bases). Germline V gives CDR1 LNHNV, CDR2 YYDKDF (reference sequence). The CDR3 covers 18 residues. Trimming left V 0 bases short and J 0 bases short, with 12 bases between. The CDR3 coding sequence is TGTGCCACCAGCAGAGATATGGACAGCTACTCCTATAATTCACCCCTCCACTTT. Translated: CATSRDMDSYSYNSPLHF.

This chain connects TRBV6-4 to TRBJ2-3; TRBD1 is a possible D gene (5 bases). Germline-derived CDR1 and CDR2 are MRHNA and SNTAGT. The V end lost 2 bases, the J end lost 0 bases, and 6 bases lay between the germline ends. This CDR3 is built from 14 residues. The DNA of the CDR3 is TGTGCCAGCAGTGACCAGGGAAGCACAGATACGCAGTATTTT. Its translation is CASSDQGSTDTQYF.

Only one count was recorded for this clone. J is TRBJ1-2 and V is TRBV7-9, with TRBD1 identical over 7 bases. This CDR3 region has 15 residues. J was trimmed by 6 bases and V by 5 bases; bases with no gene match: 12. The germline CDR1 and CDR2 sequences are SEHNR and FQNEAQ (reference sequence). CDR3: CASSHPTGPDDGYTF. The CDR3 bases are TGTGCCAGCAGCCATCCGACAGGGCCCGATGATGGCTACACCTTC.

This sequence joins TRBV19 and TRBJ1-6; 8 nucleotides align to TRBD1. V dropped 2 bases and J dropped 6; count of bases not matched to a gene: 6. The length of the CDR3 is 16 residues. Per the germline V gene, CDR1 is LNHDA and CDR2 is SQIVND (reference sequence). CDR3: CASSIRQGQLNSPLHF. The CDR3 coding sequence is TGTGCCAGTAGTATAAGACAGGGGCAGCTTAATTCACCCCTCCACTTT.

V usage is TRBV21-1 and J usage is TRBJ1-1; TRBD1 is taken as the D call from the table, unchecked against the DNA. TRBV21-1 constitutes a pseudogene. The CDR3 runs to 11 residues. The chain's CDR3 is CASSRQGMAFF. In DNA, the CDR3 is TGTGCCAGCAGCAGGCAGGGTATGGCTTTCTTT.

This clone was detected only once. The V gene is TRBV19, the J gene TRBJ1-2; TRBD1 matches at 7 bases. V gave up 4 bases and J gave up 2 bases; unmatched junction bases: 4. This CDR3 comprises 14 residues. From germline, CDR1 is LNHDA and CDR2 SQIVND (reference sequence). The CDR3 is CASSSQGVNYGYTF. As DNA, the CDR3 is TGTGCCAGTAGTAGCCAGGGGGTGAACTATGGCTACACCTTC.

In DNA form, the CDR3 reads TGTGCCAGCAGCGTACTAGGGACAGCGAATGAAAAACTGTTTTTT. Protein product: CASSVLGTANEKLFF. This chain uses TRBV9 with TRBJ1-4, with 7 nucleotides matching TRBD1. Germline CDR1 is SGDLS and CDR2 is YYNGEE. This CDR3 region has 15 residues. V was clipped by 1 base and J by 5 bases; unmatched bases: 5.